The 32 T cell receptor beta chains presented below share a single source sample, sequenced in a study of blood T cell repertoires in COVID-19. TCRdb's table, derived via immunoSEQ multiplex PCR, lists solely in-frame clones and lacks some. The repertoire holds 300,000 to 400,000 clones, with approximately 88% as singletons. The sequenced material came from PBMCs or T cells enriched from blood (not recorded which). Source of these receptors: a man between 25 and 39 years old who had recovered from COVID-19.

This chain links TRBV28 with TRBJ1-5, with TRBD1 matching over 8 bases. The CDR3 consists of 16 residues. Germline V gene data show CDR1 as MDHEN and CDR2 as SYDVKM. The V and J ends lost 3 bases and 4 bases, in that order; junction bases with no gene match: 8. CDR3 residues: CASSLIPGQGNQPQHF. The CDR3 bases are TGTGCCAGCAGTTTGATCCCCGGACAGGGTAATCAGCCCCAGCATTTT. Filled out from reference TRBV28 and TRBJ1-5, the complete variable domain reads DVKVTQSSRYLVKRTGEKVFLECVQDMDHENMFWYRQDPGLGLRLIYFSYDVKMKEKGDIPEGYSVSREKKERFSLILESASTNQTSMYLCASSLIPGQGNQPQHFGDGTRLSIL.

This clone was seen only once. V is TRBV3-1 (or the pseudogene TRBV3-2) and J is TRBJ1-1; D not certain. V lost 6 bases to trimming and J lost 1 base, with 6 bases between them. Germline V CDR1 and CDR2: LGHDT, YNNKEL (reference sequence). The CDR3 contains 12 residues. The CDR3 DNA follows: TGTGCCAGCAGTATCAGGAACACTGAAGCTTTCTTT. This codes for CASSIRNTEAFF.

Note on this clone: The sample holds other DNA sequences that translate to the same CDR3. This sequence joins TRBV18 and TRBJ2-2; D ambiguous. The CDR3 has 14 amino acids. The V gene's germline CDR1 is KGHSH and CDR2 LQKENI. Trimming shortened V by 3 bases and J by 1 base, and 6 bases separated the two germline ends. CDR3 DNA: TGTGCCAGCTCACCCGCTAGGAACACCGGGGAGCTGTTTTTT. This codes for CASSPARNTGELFF. Full variable domain (outside the CDR3, taken from reference TRBV18 and TRBJ2-2): NAGVMQNPRHLVRRRGQEARLRCSPMKGHSHVYWYRQLPEEGLKFMVYLQKENIIDESGMPKERFSAEFPKEGPSILRIQQVVRGDSAAYFCASSPARNTGELFFGEGSRLTVL.

This chain connects TRBV11-1 to TRBJ2-7; TRBD2 aligns across 11 bases. V lost 4 bases to trimming and J lost 2 bases; unmatched junction nucleotides: 4. Germline V CDR1 and CDR2: SGHAT, FQDESV (reference sequence). This CDR3 comprises 15 residues. The CDR3 DNA follows: TGTGCCAGCAGCTCTTCTAGCGGGGGGACCTACGAGCAGTACTTC. Translating it yields CASSSSSGGTYEQYF.

The chain joins TRBV5-1 to TRBJ2-7; 9 bases agree with TRBD1. Unmatched junction bases numbered 10, after V lost 0 bases and J lost 3 bases. Germline-derived CDR1 and CDR2 are SGHRS and YFSETQ. The CDR3 consists of 17 residues. The CDR3 DNA sequence: TGCGCCAGCAGCTTGGCCAATGTAGGGACAGGGCACTACGAGCAGTACTTC. This gives the protein CASSLANVGTGHYEQYF.

In this sample, this clone turned up once. The rearrangement uses TRBV6-5 and TRBJ1-2; D is possibly TRBD1 (5 bases). The CDR3 contains 14 residues. Germline loops: CDR1 MNHEY, CDR2 SVGAGI. The V and J ends lost 6 bases and 0 bases respectively, with 11 bases between them. Here the CDR3 reads CASRRGRTNYGYTF. The CDR3, as DNA: TGTGCCAGCAGGCGGGGCCGAACTAACTATGGCTACACCTTC.

V gene TRBV9 combines with J gene TRBJ2-1, with 11 nucleotides matching TRBD2. This CDR3 comprises 14 residues. V lost 3 bases, J lost 8 bases, and 4 bases stayed unmatched. CDR1 is SGDLS and CDR2 is YYNGEE in the germline V gene. CDR3 residues: CASSATSGGYEQFF. The CDR3 DNA sequence: TGTGCCAGCAGCGCCACTAGCGGGGGTTATGAGCAGTTCTTC.

The chain is built from TRBV6-5 and TRBJ2-1, with D possibly TRBD1 on 6 matching bases. The CDR3 covers 13 residues. In germline, CDR1 is MNHEY, CDR2 SVGAGI. V was shortened by 3 bases and J by 13 bases, with 16 bases between the two germline ends. CDR3 region: CASSYAGATPQFF. The DNA of the CDR3 is TGTGCCAGCAGTTATGCAGGGGCAACCCCTCAGTTCTTC.

The chain carries TRBV18 and TRBJ2-3; 7 bases agree with TRBD2. The V segment lost 3 bases and the J segment 2 bases; nucleotides outside the gene matches: 5. The CDR3 contains 15 residues. CDR1 is KGHSH and CDR2 is LQKENI in the germline V gene. The CDR3 is CASSPSGGFTDTQYF. The CDR3 DNA sequence: TGTGCCAGCTCACCGTCCGGGGGGTTCACAGATACGCAGTATTTT. The whole variable domain, remainder taken from reference TRBV18 and TRBJ2-3, is NAGVMQNPRHLVRRRGQEARLRCSPMKGHSHVYWYRQLPEEGLKFMVYLQKENIIDESGMPKERFSAEFPKEGPSILRIQQVVRGDSAAYFCASSPSGGFTDTQYFGPGTRLTVL.

This rearrangement joins TRBV11-2 to TRBJ1-2; TRBD1 matches 7 bases. V was pared by 1 base and J by 7 bases, with 12 bases of the junction left unmatched. This CDR3 spans 16 amino acids. Germline V CDR1 and CDR2: SGHAT, FQNNGV. The CDR3 loop reads CASSLVGPGTETGYTF. CDR3 DNA sequence: TGTGCCAGCAGCTTAGTGGGGCCGGGGACAGAAACTGGCTACACCTTC. Full variable domain (missing parts from reference TRBV11-2 and TRBJ1-2): EAGVAQSPRYKIIEKRQSVAFWCNPISGHATLYWYQQILGQGPKLLIQFQNNGVVDDSQLPKDRFSAERLKGVDSTLKIQPAKLEDSAVYLCASSLVGPGTETGYTFGSGTRLTVV.

The J gene is TRBJ2-1, the V gene TRBV5-1; TRBD1 might be the D (6 bases). The V end was cut by 1 base, the J end by 5 bases, with 13 bases between. CDR1 is SGHRS, CDR2 YFSETQ, per germline. The CDR3 has 15 residues. The CDR3 sequence: CASSLRSAGDNEQFF. CDR3 in DNA: TGCGCCAGCAGCTTGCGATCGGCAGGGGACAATGAGCAGTTCTTC.

The chain links TRBV24-1 to TRBJ1-5; the match to TRBD1 covers 8 bases. Germline V gene sequence: CDR1 KGHDR, CDR2 SFDVKD. The trim removed 3 bases at V and 7 bases at J, leaving 7 bases unmatched. The CDR3 runs 15 residues. DNA for the CDR3: TGTGCCACCAGTGATCCGGACAGGGCCGGACAGCCCCAGCATTTT. Its protein product is CATSDPDRAGQPQHF.

V is TRBV9 and J is TRBJ1-2; possible D gene TRBD1, 6 bases. There are 15 residues in the CDR3. The V gene lost 0 bases and the J gene lost 8 bases, with 17 bases spanning the gap. Germline CDR1 is SGDLS and CDR2 is YYNGEE. The CDR3 sequence is CASSVVTGGKKGYTF. The CDR3 DNA follows: TGTGCCAGCAGCGTAGTGACAGGAGGAAAGAAGGGCTACACCTTC. The whole variable domain, remainder taken from reference TRBV9 and TRBJ1-2, is DSGVTQTPKHLITATGQRVTLRCSPRSGDLSVYWYQQSLDQGLQFLIQYYNGEERAKGNILERFSAQQFPDLHSELNLSSLELGDSALYFCASSVVTGGKKGYTFGSGTRLTVV.

V and J are TRBV5-1 and TRBJ2-5, with 7 nucleotides matching TRBD2. Germline V gives CDR1 SGHRS, CDR2 YFSETQ. The CDR3 covers 15 residues. Germline trimming cut 4 bases from V and 5 bases from J; bases unmatched to any gene: 11. The CDR3 loop is CASSHGTTPQETQYF. The DNA for the CDR3 is TGCGCCAGCAGCCATGGGACTACCCCGCAGGAGACCCAGTACTTC.

This clone was found once. J is TRBJ2-7 and V is TRBV7-2; D possibly corresponds to TRBD2 (5 bases). The CDR3 loop spans 14 amino acids. V lost 4 bases, J lost 2 bases, and 12 bases lay in between. Germline CDR1 SGHTA, CDR2 FQGNSA. The CDR3 DNA reads as TGTGCCAGCAGCTCGGGCGGAGGACCCTACGAGCAGTACTTC. It codes for CASSSGGGPYEQYF.

V is TRBV28 and J is TRBJ1-1; D not resolved. The V and J ends lost 4 bases and 1 base respectively, with 4 bases between them. The germline V gene encodes CDR1 MDHEN and CDR2 SYDVKM. CDR3 length equals 12 residues. CDR3 sequence reads: CASSSWNTEAFF. The CDR3 DNA reads TGTGCCAGCAGTTCGTGGAACACTGAAGCTTTCTTT.

The V and J genes are TRBV6-2 or TRBV6-3 and TRBJ1-2, with a tentative D call TRBD1 (6 bases). This CDR3 region has 15 residues. V was clipped by 0 bases and J by 8 bases, with 16 bases between them. Germline assignment: CDR1 MNHEY and CDR2 SVGEGT. The CDR3 spells CASSYSSGGAGGYTF. The CDR3 DNA follows: TGTGCCAGCAGTTACTCGAGTGGGGGGGCAGGCGGCTACACCTTC.

The chain couples TRBV7-2 to TRBJ2-5; 11 nucleotides match TRBD2. Trimming took 5 bases from V and 2 from J; bases not matched to a gene: 10. This CDR3 spans 17 amino acids. In germline, CDR1 is SGHTA, CDR2 FQGNSA. Here the CDR3 reads CASSAASGGTGQETQYF. The CDR3 nucleotides read TGTGCCAGCAGCGCCGCTAGCGGGGGGACTGGACAAGAGACCCAGTACTTC.

V gene TRBV27 combines with J gene TRBJ1-3, with 9 nucleotides matching TRBD1. The junction had 1 base not matched to a gene; V was cut back by 0 bases and J by 4 bases. The CDR3 has 15 amino acids. Germline values: CDR1 MNHEY, CDR2 SMNVEV (reference sequence). The CDR3 sequence is CASSLSGQGGNTIYF. CDR3 bases: TGTGCCAGCAGTTTATCGGGACAGGGAGGAAACACCATATATTTT.

The genes are TRBV5-1 and TRBJ2-2; possible D gene TRBD2, 6 bases. The CDR3 is made up of 17 amino acids. Between the trimmed V and J ends, which lost 0 bases and 0 bases, there was a span of 12 bases. The germline CDR1 and CDR2 sequences are SGHRS and YFSETQ. The CDR3 protein is CASSLVSGRANTGELFF. CDR3 bases: TGCGCCAGCAGCTTGGTTAGCGGACGAGCGAACACCGGGGAGCTGTTTTTT.

This clone was observed many times. V gene TRBV7-3 combines with J gene TRBJ2-1, with D uncertain. The germline CDR1 and CDR2 sequences are SGHTA and FQGTGA. Trimming pared 0 bases from V and 5 bases from J, leaving 8 bases between. The CDR3 runs to 14 residues. In DNA, the CDR3 is TGTGCCAGCAGCTTAACCCTTTTAGACAATGAGCAGTTCTTC. Protein product: CASSLTLLDNEQFF.

The chain couples TRBV7-2 to TRBJ2-7; TRBD2 matches at 11 bases. Trimming cost V 4 bases and J 4 bases; bases outside gene matches: 6. The CDR3 loop spans 15 amino acids. Germline V CDR1 and CDR2: SGHTA, FQGNSA. The CDR3: CASSSAGTSGYEQYF. The CDR3 DNA sequence: TGTGCCAGCAGCTCCGCCGGGACTAGCGGTTACGAGCAGTACTTC.

This chain connects TRBV7-9 to TRBJ1-1; the D gene is possibly TRBD1 (6 bases). V was shortened by 1 base and J by 0 bases, with 12 bases between the two germline ends. Germline V gene lookup returns CDR1 SEHNR and CDR2 FQNEAQ (reference sequence). The CDR3 has 16 amino acids. The CDR3 DNA reads as TGTGCCAGCAGCTTAGGGCAGGGGCTAATGAACACTGAAGCTTTCTTT. As protein: CASSLGQGLMNTEAFF. The whole variable domain, filled in from reference TRBV7-9 and TRBJ1-1, reads DTGVSQNPRHKITKRGQNVTFRCDPISEHNRLYWYRQTLGQGPEFLTYFQNEAQLEKSRLLSDRFSAERPKGSFSTLEIQRTEQGDSAMYLCASSLGQGLMNTEAFFGQGTRLTVV.

The chain combines TRBV2 with TRBJ2-3; no firm D call. The CDR3 has 11 residues. The V and J ends lost 4 bases and 6 bases respectively, with 5 bases between them. Germline V gives CDR1 SNHLY, CDR2 FYNNEI. CDR3 region: CASSAYDTQYF. CDR3 sequence (DNA): TGTGCCAGCAGTGCCTACGATACGCAGTATTTT.

The V and J genes are TRBV19 and TRBJ2-3; 9 bases match TRBD1. The CDR3 contains 18 residues. Germline V CDR1 and CDR2: LNHDA, SQIVND (reference sequence). J gave up 2 bases and V 7 bases, and 16 bases lay outside the gene matches. Here the CDR3 reads CASTPNRDRVSNTDTQYF. The DNA of the CDR3 is TGTGCCAGTACCCCGAACCGGGACAGGGTCTCTAACACAGATACGCAGTATTTT. Variable domain in full (rest from reference TRBV19 and TRBJ2-3): DGGITQSPKYLFRKEGQNVTLSCEQNLNHDAMYWYRQDPGQGLRLIYYSQIVNDFQKGDIAEGYSVSREKKESFPLTVTSAQKNPTAFYLCASTPNRDRVSNTDTQYFGPGTRLTVL.

The DNA of the CDR3 is TGTGCCAGCAGCCAAACGACAGGGGGCCGCACAGATACGCAGTATTTT. It translates to CASSQTTGGRTDTQYF. The chain recombines TRBV3-1 (or the pseudogene TRBV3-2) with TRBJ2-3, with 10 bases fitting TRBD1. The CDR3 sequence is 16 residues long. CDR1 LGHDT and CDR2 YNNKEL come from the germline V gene (reference sequence). After removal of 2 bases from V and 1 base from J, the junction contained 3 bases not matched to a gene.

The chain is built from TRBV5-4 and TRBJ2-2; 9 nucleotides match TRBD2. Losses at the gene ends were 3 bases for V and 6 bases for J; bases not matched to a gene: 6. The CDR3 extends over 15 amino acids. Germline lookup yields CDR1 SGHNT and CDR2 YYREEE (reference sequence). CDR3: CASSSKRGDSGELFF. CDR3 nucleotide sequence: TGTGCCAGCAGCTCGAAGCGGGGGGACTCCGGGGAGCTGTTTTTT.

The V and J genes are TRBV28 and TRBJ2-5; weak D call: TRBD2 (6 bases). Between the trimmed V and J ends, which lost 2 bases and 4 bases, there was a span of 11 bases. The germline gives CDR1 MDHEN, CDR2 SYDVKM. The length of the CDR3 is 14 residues. For the CDR3, the DNA is TGTGCCAGCAGTTTAACCGGACTATCAGAGACCCAGTACTTC. It translates to CASSLTGLSETQYF. Filled out from reference TRBV28 and TRBJ2-5, the complete variable domain reads DVKVTQSSRYLVKRTGEKVFLECVQDMDHENMFWYRQDPGLGLRLIYFSYDVKMKEKGDIPEGYSVSREKKERFSLILESASTNQTSMYLCASSLTGLSETQYFGPGTRLLVL.

The CDR3 reads CASTLSGASTDTQYF. As DNA, the CDR3 is TGTGCCAGTACCCTTAGCGGGGCTAGCACAGATACGCAGTATTTT. The chain combines TRBV19 with TRBJ2-3; 8 bases fit TRBD2. The junction had 6 bases not matched to a gene; V was cut back by 7 bases and J by 0 bases. Germline assignment: CDR1 LNHDA and CDR2 SQIVND (reference sequence). The CDR3 length is 15 residues.

In DNA, the CDR3 is TGTGCCAGCAGTGGTACCATAGCGGGGGCATCCTACGAGCAGTACTTC. Residues: CASSGTIAGASYEQYF. The chain has TRBV2 and TRBJ2-7, with 9 positions matching TRBD2. V was clipped by 4 bases and J by 1 base; unmatched bases: 8. The CDR3 runs 16 residues. Per the germline V gene, CDR1 is SNHLY and CDR2 is FYNNEI.

The chain carries TRBV18 and TRBJ2-5, with a weak D call TRBD2 (6 bases). Germline CDR1 is KGHSH and CDR2 is LQKENI. CDR3 size: 15 residues. V was trimmed by 3 bases and J by 5 bases, leaving 16 bases between them. The CDR3 DNA reads as TGTGCCAGCTCACCGGTCGGGGCAGGAGGGGAGACCCAGTACTTC. This encodes CASSPVGAGGETQYF.

The chain uses TRBV7-9 and TRBJ2-7; TRBD2 might be the D (6 bases). The CDR3 is 14 residues long. V lost 0 bases, J lost 2 bases, and 8 bases lay in between. Germline V gene lookup returns CDR1 SEHNR and CDR2 FQNEAQ (reference sequence). In DNA form, the CDR3 reads TGTGCCAGCAGCTTAGCGGGGGGTACCTACGAGCAGTACTTC. Amino acid sequence: CASSLAGGTYEQYF.